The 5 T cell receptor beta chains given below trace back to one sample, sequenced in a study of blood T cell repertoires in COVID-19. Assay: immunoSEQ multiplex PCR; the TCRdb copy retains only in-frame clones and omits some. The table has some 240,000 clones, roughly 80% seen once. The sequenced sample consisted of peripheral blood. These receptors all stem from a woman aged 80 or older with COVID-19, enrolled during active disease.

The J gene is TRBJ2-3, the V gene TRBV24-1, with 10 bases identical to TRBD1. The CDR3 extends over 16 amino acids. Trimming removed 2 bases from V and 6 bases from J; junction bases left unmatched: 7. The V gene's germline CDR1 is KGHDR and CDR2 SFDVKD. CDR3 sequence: CATSDYGTGVADTQYF. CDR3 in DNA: TGTGCCACCAGTGATTATGGGACAGGGGTTGCCGATACGCAGTATTTT.

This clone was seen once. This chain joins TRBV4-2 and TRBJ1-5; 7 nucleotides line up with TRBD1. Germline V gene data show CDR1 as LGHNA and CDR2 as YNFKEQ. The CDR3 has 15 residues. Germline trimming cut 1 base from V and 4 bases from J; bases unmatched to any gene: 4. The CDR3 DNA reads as TGTGCCAGCAGCCAAGGACAGGGAGCGAATCAGCCCCAGCATTTT. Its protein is CASSQGQGANQPQHF.

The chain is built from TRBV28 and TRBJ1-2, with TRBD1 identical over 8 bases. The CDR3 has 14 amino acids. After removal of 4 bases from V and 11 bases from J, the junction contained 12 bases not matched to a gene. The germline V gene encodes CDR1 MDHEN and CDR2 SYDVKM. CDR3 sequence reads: CASSSAVDRDLYTF. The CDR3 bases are TGTGCCAGCAGTTCGGCCGTGGACAGGGACTTATACACCTTC.

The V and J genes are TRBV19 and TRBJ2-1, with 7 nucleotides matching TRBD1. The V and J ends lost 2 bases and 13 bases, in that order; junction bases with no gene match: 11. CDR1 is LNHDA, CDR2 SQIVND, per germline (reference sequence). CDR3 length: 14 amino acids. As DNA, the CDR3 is TGTGCCAGTAGTATAAATAGGGGGCGCGATTCCCAGTTCTTC. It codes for CASSINRGRDSQFF.

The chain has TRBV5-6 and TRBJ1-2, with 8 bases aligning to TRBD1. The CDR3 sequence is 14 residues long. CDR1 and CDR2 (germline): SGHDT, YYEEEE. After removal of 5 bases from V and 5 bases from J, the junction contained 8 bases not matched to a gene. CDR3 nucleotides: TGTGCCAGCAGACGAAGGACAGGGCGTTATGGCTACACCTTC. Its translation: CASRRRTGRYGYTF.